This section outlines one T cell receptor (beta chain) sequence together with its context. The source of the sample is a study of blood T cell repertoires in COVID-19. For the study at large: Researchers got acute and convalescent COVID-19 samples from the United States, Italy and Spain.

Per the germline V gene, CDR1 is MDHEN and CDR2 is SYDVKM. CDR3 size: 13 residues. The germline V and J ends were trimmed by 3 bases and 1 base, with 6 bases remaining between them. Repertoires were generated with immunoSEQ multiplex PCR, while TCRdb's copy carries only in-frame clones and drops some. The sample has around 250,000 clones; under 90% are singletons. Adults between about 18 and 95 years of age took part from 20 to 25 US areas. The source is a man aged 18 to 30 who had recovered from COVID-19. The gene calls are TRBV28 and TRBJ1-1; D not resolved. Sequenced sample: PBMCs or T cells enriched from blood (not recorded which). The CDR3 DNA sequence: TGTGCCAGCAGTTTCGCGGAGAACACTGAAGCTTTCTTT. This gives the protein CASSFAENTEAFF.